This T cell receptor (beta chain) appears in the sequencing data of a study of early T cells in non-severe SARS-CoV-2 infection. This clonotype was counted only a few times. One entry per CDR3 protein, called by TCRdb with MiXCR from the 5' RACE reads. The repertoire holds about 83,000 distinct CDR3 sequences, with approximately 13% as singletons. This TCR came from an adult who was a healthcare worker with PCR-confirmed SARS-CoV-2 infection or an uninfected control (not recorded which). Sequenced sample: whole blood.

CDR3 loop: CSAYPSGRGGETQYF. As DNA, the CDR3 is TGCAGTGCATACCCTAGCGGGAGAGGCGGAGAGACCCAGTACTTC. V is TRBV20-1 and J is TRBJ2-5; 10 nucleotides line up with TRBD2. This CDR3 spans 15 amino acids. V lost 6 bases and J lost 4; bases outside the gene matches: 11. Germline CDR1 is DFQATT and CDR2 is SNEGSKA (reference sequence).